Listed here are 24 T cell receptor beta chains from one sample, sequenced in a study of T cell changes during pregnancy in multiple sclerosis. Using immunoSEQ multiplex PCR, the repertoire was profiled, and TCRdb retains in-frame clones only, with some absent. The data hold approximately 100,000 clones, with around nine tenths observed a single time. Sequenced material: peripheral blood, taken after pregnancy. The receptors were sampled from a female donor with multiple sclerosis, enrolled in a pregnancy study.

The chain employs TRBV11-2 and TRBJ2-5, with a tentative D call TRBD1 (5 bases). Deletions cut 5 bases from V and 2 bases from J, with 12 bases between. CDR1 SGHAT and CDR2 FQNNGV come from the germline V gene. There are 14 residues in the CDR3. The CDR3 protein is CASSPRQPQETQYF. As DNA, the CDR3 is TGTGCCAGCAGCCCAAGACAGCCTCAAGAGACCCAGTACTTC.

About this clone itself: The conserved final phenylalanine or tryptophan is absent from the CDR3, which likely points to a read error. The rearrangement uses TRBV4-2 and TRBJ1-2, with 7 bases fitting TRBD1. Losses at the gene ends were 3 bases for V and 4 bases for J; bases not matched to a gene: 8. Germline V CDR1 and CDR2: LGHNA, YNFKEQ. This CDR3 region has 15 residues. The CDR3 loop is CASSQEPGQSYGYTL. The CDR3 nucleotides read TGTGCCAGCAGCCAGGAACCGGGACAGTCCTATGGCTACACCCTC.

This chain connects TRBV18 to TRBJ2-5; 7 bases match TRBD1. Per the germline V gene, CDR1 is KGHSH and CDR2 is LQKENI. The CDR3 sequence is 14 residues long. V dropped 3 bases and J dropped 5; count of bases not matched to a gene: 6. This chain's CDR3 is CASSPARGQETQYF. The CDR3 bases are TGTGCCAGCTCACCGGCGAGGGGGCAGGAGACCCAGTACTTC. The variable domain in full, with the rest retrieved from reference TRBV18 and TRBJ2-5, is NAGVMQNPRHLVRRRGQEARLRCSPMKGHSHVYWYRQLPEEGLKFMVYLQKENIIDESGMPKERFSAEFPKEGPSILRIQQVVRGDSAAYFCASSPARGQETQYFGPGTRLLVL.

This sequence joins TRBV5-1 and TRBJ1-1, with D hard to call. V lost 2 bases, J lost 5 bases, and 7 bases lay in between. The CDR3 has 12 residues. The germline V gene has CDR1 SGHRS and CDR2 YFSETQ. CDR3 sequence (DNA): TGCGCCAGCAGCTTACCCGGGACTGAAGCTTTCTTT. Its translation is CASSLPGTEAFF.

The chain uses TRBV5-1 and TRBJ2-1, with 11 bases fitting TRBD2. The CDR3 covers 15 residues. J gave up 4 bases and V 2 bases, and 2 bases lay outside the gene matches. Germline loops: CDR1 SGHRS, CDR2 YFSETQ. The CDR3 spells CASSFTSGSYNEQFF. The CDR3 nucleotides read TGCGCCAGCAGCTTCACTAGCGGGAGTTACAATGAGCAGTTCTTC.

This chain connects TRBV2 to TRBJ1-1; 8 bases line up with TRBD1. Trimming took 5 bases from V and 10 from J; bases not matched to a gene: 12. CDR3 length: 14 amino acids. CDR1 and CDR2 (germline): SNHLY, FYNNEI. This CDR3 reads CASSLLGQGRGAFF. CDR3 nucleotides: TGTGCCAGCAGTCTACTAGGACAGGGCCGGGGAGCTTTCTTT.

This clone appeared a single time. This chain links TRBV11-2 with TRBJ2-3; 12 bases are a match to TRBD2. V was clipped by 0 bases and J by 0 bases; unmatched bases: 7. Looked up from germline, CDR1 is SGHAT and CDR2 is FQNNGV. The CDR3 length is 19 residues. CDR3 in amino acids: CASSLDRTSGVSSTDTQYF. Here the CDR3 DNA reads TGTGCCAGCAGCTTAGATCGGACTAGCGGGGTATCTAGCACAGATACGCAGTATTTT.

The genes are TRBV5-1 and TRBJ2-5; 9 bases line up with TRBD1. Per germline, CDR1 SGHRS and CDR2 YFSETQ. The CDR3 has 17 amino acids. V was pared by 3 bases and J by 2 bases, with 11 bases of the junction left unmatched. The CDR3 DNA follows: TGCGCCAGCAGCTCCAACAGGGGGCAGGTTGGGCAAGAGACCCAGTACTTC. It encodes CASSSNRGQVGQETQYF.

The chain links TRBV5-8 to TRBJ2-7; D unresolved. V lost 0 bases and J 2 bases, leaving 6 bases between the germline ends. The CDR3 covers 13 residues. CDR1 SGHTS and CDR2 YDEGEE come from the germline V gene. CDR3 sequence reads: CASSLDAAYEQYF. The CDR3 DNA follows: TGTGCCAGCAGCTTGGACGCAGCCTACGAGCAGTACTTC. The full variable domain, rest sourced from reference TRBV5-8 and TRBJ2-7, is EAGVTQSPTHLIKTRGQQATLRCSPISGHTSVYWYQQALGLGLQFLLWYDEGEERNRGNFPPRFSGRQFPNYSSELNVNALELEDSALYLCASSLDAAYEQYFGPGTRLTVT.

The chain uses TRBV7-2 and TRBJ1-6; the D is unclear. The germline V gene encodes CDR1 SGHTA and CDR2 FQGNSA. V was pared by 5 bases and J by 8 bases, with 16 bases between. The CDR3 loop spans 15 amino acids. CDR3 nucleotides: TGTGCCAGCAGCCCGTGGAGAAGTTATGATTCACCCCTCCACTTT. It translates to CASSPWRSYDSPLHF.

CDR3 in DNA: TGTGCCACCTCAACAGGGTGGAACTATGGCTACACCTTC. This encodes CATSTGWNYGYTF. The rearrangement uses TRBV25-1 and TRBJ1-2, with D possibly being TRBD1 (6 bases). The V end was cut by 10 bases, the J end by 2 bases, with 14 bases between. This CDR3 region has 13 residues. Per the germline V gene, CDR1 is MGHDK and CDR2 is SYGVNS.

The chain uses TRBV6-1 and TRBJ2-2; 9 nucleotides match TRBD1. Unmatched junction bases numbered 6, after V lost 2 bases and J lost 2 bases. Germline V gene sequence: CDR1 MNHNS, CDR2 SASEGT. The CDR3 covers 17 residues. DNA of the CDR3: TGTGCCAGCAGTGAACGGGGGACAGGGTTAAACACCGGGGAGCTGTTTTTT. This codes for CASSERGTGLNTGELFF.

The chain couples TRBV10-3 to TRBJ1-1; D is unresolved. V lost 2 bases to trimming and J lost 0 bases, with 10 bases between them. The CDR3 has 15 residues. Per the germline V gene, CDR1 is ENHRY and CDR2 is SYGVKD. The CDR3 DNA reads TGTGCCATCAGTGAGGGGCGCCCCCTGAACACTGAAGCTTTCTTT. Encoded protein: CAISEGRPLNTEAFF.

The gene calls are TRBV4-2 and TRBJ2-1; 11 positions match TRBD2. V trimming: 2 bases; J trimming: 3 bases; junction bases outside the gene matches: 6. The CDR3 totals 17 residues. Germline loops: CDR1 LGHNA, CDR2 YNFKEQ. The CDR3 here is CASSQIPGLAVYNEQFF. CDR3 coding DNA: TGTGCCAGCAGCCAAATACCGGGACTAGCGGTCTACAATGAGCAGTTCTTC.

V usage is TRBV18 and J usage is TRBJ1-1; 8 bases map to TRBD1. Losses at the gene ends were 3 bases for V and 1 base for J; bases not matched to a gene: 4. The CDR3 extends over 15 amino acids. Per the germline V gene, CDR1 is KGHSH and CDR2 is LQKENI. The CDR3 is CASSPGQGSNTEAFF. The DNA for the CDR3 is TGTGCCAGCTCACCCGGACAGGGCTCGAACACTGAAGCTTTCTTT.

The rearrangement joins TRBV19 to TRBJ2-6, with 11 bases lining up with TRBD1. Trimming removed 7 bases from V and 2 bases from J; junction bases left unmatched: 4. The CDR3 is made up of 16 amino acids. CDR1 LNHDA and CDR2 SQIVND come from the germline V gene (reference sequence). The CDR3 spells CASTEDRGPGANVLTF. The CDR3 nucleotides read TGTGCCAGTACGGAGGACAGGGGGCCTGGGGCCAACGTCCTGACTTTC.

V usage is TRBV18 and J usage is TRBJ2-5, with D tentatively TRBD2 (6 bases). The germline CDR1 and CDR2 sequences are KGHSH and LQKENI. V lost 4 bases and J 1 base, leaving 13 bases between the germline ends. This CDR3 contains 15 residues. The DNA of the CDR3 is TGTGCCAGCTCACTCCGAGGGCGGGGCCAAGAGACCCAGTACTTC. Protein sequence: CASSLRGRGQETQYF.

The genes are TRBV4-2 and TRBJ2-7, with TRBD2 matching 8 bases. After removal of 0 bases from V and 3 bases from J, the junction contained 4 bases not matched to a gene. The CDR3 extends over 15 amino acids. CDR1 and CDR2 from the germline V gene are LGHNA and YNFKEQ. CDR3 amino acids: CASSQEAGGFYEQYF. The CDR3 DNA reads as TGTGCCAGCAGCCAAGAGGCGGGGGGCTTCTACGAGCAGTACTTC.

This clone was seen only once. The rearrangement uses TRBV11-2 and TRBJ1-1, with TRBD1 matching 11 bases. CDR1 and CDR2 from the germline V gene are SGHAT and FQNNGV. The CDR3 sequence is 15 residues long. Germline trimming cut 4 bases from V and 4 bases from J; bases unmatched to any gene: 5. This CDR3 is CASSSGQGAITEAFF. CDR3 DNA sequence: TGTGCCAGCAGCTCTGGACAGGGGGCGATCACTGAAGCTTTCTTT.

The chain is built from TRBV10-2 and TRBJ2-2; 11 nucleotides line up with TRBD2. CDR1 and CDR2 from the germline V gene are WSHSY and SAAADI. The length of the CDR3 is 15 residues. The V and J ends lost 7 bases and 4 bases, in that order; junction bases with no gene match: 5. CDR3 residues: CASKLAGDLTGELFF. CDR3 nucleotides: TGCGCCAGCAAACTAGCGGGGGACCTCACCGGGGAGCTGTTTTTT.

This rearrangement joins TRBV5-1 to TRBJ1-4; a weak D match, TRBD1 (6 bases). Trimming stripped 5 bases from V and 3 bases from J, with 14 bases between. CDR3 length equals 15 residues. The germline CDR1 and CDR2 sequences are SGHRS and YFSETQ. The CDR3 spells CASRTSGASNEKLFF. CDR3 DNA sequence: TGCGCCAGCAGGACATCAGGGGCATCTAATGAAAAACTGTTTTTT. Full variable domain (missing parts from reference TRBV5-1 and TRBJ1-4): KAGVTQTPRYLIKTRGQQVTLSCSPISGHRSVSWYQQTPGQGLQFLFEYFSETQRNKGNFPGRFSGRQFSNSRSEMNVSTLELGDSALYLCASRTSGASNEKLFFGSGTQLSVL.

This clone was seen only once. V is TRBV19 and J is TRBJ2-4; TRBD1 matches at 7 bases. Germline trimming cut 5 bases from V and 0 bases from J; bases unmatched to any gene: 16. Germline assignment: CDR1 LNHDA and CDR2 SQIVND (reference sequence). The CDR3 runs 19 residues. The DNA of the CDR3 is TGTGCCAGTAGTTCGAAAGTAGGACAGGTAAGTGTAGCCAAAAACATTCAGTACTTC. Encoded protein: CASSSKVGQVSVAKNIQYF. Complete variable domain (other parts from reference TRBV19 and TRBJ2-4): DGGITQSPKYLFRKEGQNVTLSCEQNLNHDAMYWYRQDPGQGLRLIYYSQIVNDFQKGDIAEGYSVSREKKESFPLTVTSAQKNPTAFYLCASSSKVGQVSVAKNIQYFGAGTRLSVL.

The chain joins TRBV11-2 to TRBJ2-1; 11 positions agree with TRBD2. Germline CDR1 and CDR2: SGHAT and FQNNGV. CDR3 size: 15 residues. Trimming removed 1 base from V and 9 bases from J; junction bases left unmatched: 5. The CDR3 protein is CASSLVGLAGGEQFF. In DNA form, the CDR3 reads TGTGCCAGCAGCTTAGTTGGCCTAGCGGGAGGTGAGCAGTTCTTC.

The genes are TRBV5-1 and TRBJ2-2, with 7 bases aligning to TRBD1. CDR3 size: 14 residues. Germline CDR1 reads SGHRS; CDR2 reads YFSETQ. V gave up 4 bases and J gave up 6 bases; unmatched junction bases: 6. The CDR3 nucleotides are TGCGCCAGCAGCCCGGGAACAGGGGCCGGGGAGCTGTTTTTT. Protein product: CASSPGTGAGELFF.